This record looks at one T cell receptor beta chain sequence and its context. The data originate from a study of blood T cell repertoires in COVID-19. Produced via immunoSEQ multiplex PCR; TCRdb's table is partial and in-frame only. The sample includes 150,000 to 200,000 clones, more than 75% of them seen just once. CDR3 length equals 14 residues. Per germline, CDR1 SNHLY and CDR2 FYNNEI. V shed 2 bases and J shed 0 bases, with 8 bases lying between them. This sequence was found in a man aged 35-49 years who had recovered from COVID-19. The chain carries TRBV2 and TRBJ2-7; D is uncertain. Sequencing was performed on PBMCs or T cells enriched from blood (not recorded which). CDR3 loop: CASSEYSHSYEQYF. CDR3 DNA sequence: TGTGCCAGCAGTGAATACTCCCACTCCTACGAGCAGTACTTC.